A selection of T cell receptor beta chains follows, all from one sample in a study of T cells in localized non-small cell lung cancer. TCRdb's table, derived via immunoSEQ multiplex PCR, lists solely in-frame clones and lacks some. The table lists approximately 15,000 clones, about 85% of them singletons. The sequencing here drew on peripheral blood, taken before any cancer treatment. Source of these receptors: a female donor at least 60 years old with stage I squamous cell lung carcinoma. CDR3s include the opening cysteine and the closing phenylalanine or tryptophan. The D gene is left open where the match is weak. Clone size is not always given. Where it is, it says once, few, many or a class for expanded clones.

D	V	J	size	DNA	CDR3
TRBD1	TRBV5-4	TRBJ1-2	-	TGTGCCAGCAGCCTGGGACAGTCCTATGGCTACACCTTC	CASSLGQSYGYTF
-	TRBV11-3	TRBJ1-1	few	TGTGCCAGCAGCCCGAACTACAGGGAAGAACAATTCTTT	CASSPNYREEQFF
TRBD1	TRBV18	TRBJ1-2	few	TGTGCCAGCTCACCAGCGGACAGGAGCTATGGCTACACCTTC	CASSPADRSYGYTF
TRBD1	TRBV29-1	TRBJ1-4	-	TGCAGCGTGGGGGACAGCGACGAAAAACTGTTTTTT	CSVGDSDEKLFF
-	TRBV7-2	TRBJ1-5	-	TGTGCCAGCAGCTCCTCCCCGAGGGGTAATCAGCCCCAGCATTTT	CASSSSPRGNQPQHF
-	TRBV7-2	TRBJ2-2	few	TGTGCCAGCAGCTTTTCCTCCGGGGAGCTGTTTTTT	CASSFSSGELFF
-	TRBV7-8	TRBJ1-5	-	TGTGCCAGCAGCTCCCCGCCTGAATCAGTCCTTCCCCAGCATTTT	CASSSPPESVLPQHF
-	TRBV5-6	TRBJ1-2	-	TGTGCCAGCAGCTTGGATCGGGATGGCTATGGCTACACCTTC	CASSLDRDGYGYTF
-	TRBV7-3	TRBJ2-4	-	TGTGCCAGCAGCCAACTAGCCAGAGAGGGCCTTCAGTACTTC	CASSQLAREGLQYF
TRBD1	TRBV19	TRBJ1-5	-	TGTGCCAGTAGCCCGAGGACAGGGAGGGATCAGCCCCAGCATTTT	CASSPRTGRDQPQHF
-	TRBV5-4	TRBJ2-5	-	TGTGCCAGCAGCTTGGTAGGGGACTACCAAGAGACCCAGTACTTC	CASSLVGDYQETQYF
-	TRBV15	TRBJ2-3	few	TGTGCCACCAGCACTTACAGGGAACGGAGCACAGATACGCAGTATTTT	CATSTYRERSTDTQYF
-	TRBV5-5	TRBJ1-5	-	TGTGCCAGCAGCTCGGACGGGGTAAATCAGCCCCAGCATTTT	CASSSDGVNQPQHF
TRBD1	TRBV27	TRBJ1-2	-	TGTGCCAGCAGTTCAGGGATCAGGGGGTTGGGCTATGGCTACACCTTC	CASSSGIRGLGYGYTF
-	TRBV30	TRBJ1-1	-	TGTGCCTGGAGAGGGGGTACAGGGACTGAAGCTTTCTTT	CAWRGGTGTEAFF